The present T cell receptor (beta chain) was sequenced within a study of cytomegalovirus exposure and HLA in healthy donors. The study's findings and limits: There were some 150 TCR beta chains listed as cytomegalovirus-associated. The productive fraction for most TCR beta V segments was about 90% or about 30% in an earlier analysis. High sensitivity and specificity were reportedly achieved when the classifier diagnosed cytomegalovirus status.

Regarding this clone: Its antigen remains unidentified.

There were likely unrecorded immune exposures, though donors were nominally healthy when sampled. The CDR3 loop spans 15 amino acids. Per germline, CDR1 SGHRS and CDR2 YFSETQ. V lost 5 bases and J lost 4; bases outside the gene matches: 6. 60 Vbeta and 13 Jbeta primers were used in PCR. This table comes from immunoSEQ multiplex PCR, and its TCRdb copy is limited to in-frame clones, with some not included. The profile covers some 110,000 clones, with 81% appearing a single time and under 4% taken by the ten largest. The sequenced sample consisted of PBMCs. The rearrangement joins TRBV5-1 to TRBJ2-3, with TRBD2 matching 11 bases. The receptor comes from a woman between 25 and 40 years old in good health and CMV-seronegative. This CDR3 is CASRATSGIADTQYF. Here the CDR3 DNA reads TGCGCCAGCAGGGCGACTAGCGGGATAGCAGATACGCAGTATTTT.